This TCR beta chain was profiled in a study of blood T cell repertoires in COVID-19. Study background: Acute and convalescent COVID-19 samples came from the United States, Italy and Spain.

Unmatched junction bases numbered 9, after V lost 7 bases and J lost 0 bases. Germline CDR1 and CDR2: MDHEN and SYDVKM. The CDR3 is 17 residues long. The table came from immunoSEQ multiplex PCR; TCRdb's copy has only in-frame clones and leaves some out. Among about 90,000 clones listed, 85% to 95% were seen once. This chain joins TRBV28 and TRBJ1-2, with 12 bases that match TRBD1. This receptor was obtained from a woman aged 55-69 years with active COVID-19. Sequences were obtained from peripheral blood. The CDR3 DNA sequence: TGTGCCAGCACCTATGGGGACAGGGGGCTCCCTAACTATGGCTACACCTTC. Translating it yields CASTYGDRGLPNYGYTF.